This is a list of T cell receptor beta chains from one sample in a study of beta chain features in type 1 diabetes. TCRdb keeps only in-frame clones here, not all; method: immunoSEQ multiplex PCR. The table lists around 450,000 clones, 11% of them singletons, with 0.04% to 0.05% in the top ten. The sequencing input was naive CD4+ T cells from blood. The receptors shown here come from a woman aged 18-29 years in good health. Both conserved end residues are part of each CDR3. A D gene is named only where the DNA matches it firmly. Size is stated for part of the rows, as once, few or many counts, or as a class when the clone is expanded.

V gene: TRBV15; J gene: TRBJ2-4; clone size: many; D gene: -; CDR3 DNA: TGTGCCACCAGCAGTGACACAAGATTTGCCAAAAACATTCAGTACTTC; CDR3 protein: CATSSDTRFAKNIQYF
V gene: TRBV9; J gene: TRBJ1-4; clone size: few; D gene: TRBD1; CDR3 DNA: TGTGCCAGCAGCGGCCGGGACAGCTATAATGAAAAACTGTTTTTT; CDR3 protein: CASSGRDSYNEKLFF
V gene: TRBV5-1; J gene: TRBJ2-1; clone size: -; D gene: TRBD2; CDR3 DNA: TGCGCCAGCAGCTTGGCGGGACTAGCGTCCTACAATGAGCAGTTCTTC; CDR3 protein: CASSLAGLASYNEQFF
V gene: TRBV10-3; J gene: TRBJ2-5; clone size: -; D gene: TRBD2; CDR3 DNA: TGTGCCATTCAACTAGCGCCAGAAGAGACCCAGTACTTC; CDR3 protein: CAIQLAPEETQYF
V gene: TRBV20-1; J gene: TRBJ1-2; clone size: few; D gene: -; CDR3 DNA: TGCAGTGCTAGGGCCCCATGGGGCTACACCTTC; CDR3 protein: CSARAPWGYTF
V gene: TRBV4-1; J gene: TRBJ2-7; clone size: once; D gene: -; CDR3 DNA: TGCGCCAGCAGCCAAGGTTTTGCGGGACTCACCTACGAGCAGTACTTC; CDR3 protein: CASSQGFAGLTYEQYF
V gene: TRBV2; J gene: TRBJ2-1; clone size: few; D gene: TRBD2; CDR3 DNA: TGTGCCAGCAGTGAAATAGCGGGAGTGGGCAATGAGCAGTTCTTC; CDR3 protein: CASSEIAGVGNEQFF
V gene: TRBV7-6; J gene: TRBJ2-3; clone size: -; D gene: TRBD2; CDR3 DNA: TGTGCCAGCAGCTCAACTAGCGGGGGATTCACAGATACGCAGTATTTT; CDR3 protein: CASSSTSGGFTDTQYF
V gene: TRBV2; J gene: TRBJ2-3; clone size: few; D gene: -; CDR3 DNA: TGTGCCAGCAGCGGGGAAGCTAGCACAGATACGCAGTATTTT; CDR3 protein: CASSGEASTDTQYF
V gene: TRBV5-1; J gene: TRBJ2-1; clone size: -; D gene: -; CDR3 DNA: TGCGCCAGCAGCTTGGACGGGACGACCTACAATGAGCAGTTCTTC; CDR3 protein: CASSLDGTTYNEQFF
V gene: TRBV7-2; J gene: TRBJ2-7; clone size: few; D gene: -; CDR3 DNA: TGTGCCAGCAGCCCCTCTTCGGGTTACGAGCAGTACTTC; CDR3 protein: CASSPSSGYEQYF
V gene: TRBV5-4; J gene: TRBJ2-3; clone size: few; D gene: -; CDR3 DNA: TGTGCCAGCAGCTTGGGACGGGGTCGCACAGATACGCAGTATTTT; CDR3 protein: CASSLGRGRTDTQYF
V gene: TRBV27; J gene: TRBJ1-5; clone size: -; D gene: -; CDR3 DNA: TGTGCCAGCAGCCTTATTGGGCCTGGGCAGCCCCAGCATTTT; CDR3 protein: CASSLIGPGQPQHF
V gene: TRBV7-6; J gene: TRBJ1-1; clone size: few; D gene: -; CDR3 DNA: TGTGCCAGCAGCTTATCCGGCTTGAACACTGAAGCTTTCTTT; CDR3 protein: CASSLSGLNTEAFF
V gene: TRBV5-4; J gene: TRBJ2-3; clone size: -; D gene: TRBD1; CDR3 DNA: TGTGCCGGAAAAGGGGGCTTGGGAACAGATACGCAGTATTTT; CDR3 protein: CAGKGGLGTDTQYF
V gene: TRBV7-2; J gene: TRBJ2-3; clone size: few; D gene: TRBD2; CDR3 DNA: TGTGCCAGCAGCTTCCCGACTAGCGGCACAGATACGCAGTATTTT; CDR3 protein: CASSFPTSGTDTQYF
V gene: TRBV7-3; J gene: TRBJ2-5; clone size: few; D gene: -; CDR3 DNA: TGTGCCAGCAGCTTAAACGCCCCTGGGACCCAGTACTTC; CDR3 protein: CASSLNAPGTQYF
V gene: TRBV27; J gene: TRBJ2-4; clone size: few; D gene: -; CDR3 DNA: TGTGCCAGCAGAGGGCTAGGGGACATTCAGTACTTC; CDR3 protein: CASRGLGDIQYF
V gene: TRBV5-1; J gene: TRBJ1-1; clone size: few; D gene: -; CDR3 DNA: TGCGCCAGCAGCGACTCGAGGATGGGGAACACTGAAGCTTTCTTT; CDR3 protein: CASSDSRMGNTEAFF
V gene: TRBV29-1; J gene: TRBJ1-1; clone size: -; D gene: -; CDR3 DNA: TGCAGCGCCAGACAGGTGGACACTGAAGCTTTCTTT; CDR3 protein: CSARQVDTEAFF
V gene: TRBV7-2; J gene: TRBJ1-4; clone size: -; D gene: -; CDR3 DNA: TGTGCCAGCAGCCATGACCGGTCGGGAAAACTGTTTTTT; CDR3 protein: CASSHDRSGKLFF
V gene: TRBV14; J gene: TRBJ1-1; clone size: -; D gene: -; CDR3 DNA: TGTGCCAGCAGCCCGCGGGGGAACACTGAAGCTTTCTTT; CDR3 protein: CASSPRGNTEAFF
V gene: TRBV9; J gene: TRBJ2-3; clone size: -; D gene: -; CDR3 DNA: TGTGCCAGCAGCCTAACGTCGGGTAGCACAGATACGCAGTATTTT; CDR3 protein: CASSLTSGSTDTQYF
V gene: TRBV7-6; J gene: TRBJ1-4; clone size: few; D gene: TRBD1; CDR3 DNA: TGTGCCAGCAGCGACCCAACGAAGTACAGGGGAGGGGAAAAACTGTTTTTT; CDR3 protein: CASSDPTKYRGGEKLFF
V gene: TRBV6-5; J gene: TRBJ2-5; clone size: -; D gene: -; CDR3 DNA: TGTGCCAGCAGTAGCAGGGGAGCGCGAGAGACCCAGTACTTC; CDR3 protein: CASSSRGARETQYF
V gene: TRBV19; J gene: TRBJ2-1; clone size: few; D gene: -; CDR3 DNA: TGTGCCAGTAGACCAAGCGGTAGCTCCTACAATGAGCAGTTCTTC; CDR3 protein: CASRPSGSSYNEQFF
V gene: TRBV30; J gene: TRBJ2-5; clone size: -; D gene: TRBD2; CDR3 DNA: TGTGCCCAGGGCGGCCGGGGGCTAGCGGGAGGAGGGCAGGAGACCCAGTACTTC; CDR3 protein: CAQGGRGLAGGGQETQYF
V gene: TRBV4-3; J gene: TRBJ1-5; clone size: few; D gene: -; CDR3 DNA: TGCGCCAGCAGCCAAGTAGTGAGTCAGCCCCAGCATTTT; CDR3 protein: CASSQVVSQPQHF
V gene: TRBV29-1; J gene: TRBJ2-3; clone size: few; D gene: TRBD2; CDR3 DNA: TGCAGCTTCCCCCGGGGAGGGACCTCACGAGATACGCAGTATTTT; CDR3 protein: CSFPRGGTSRDTQYF
V gene: TRBV14; J gene: TRBJ2-1; clone size: -; D gene: -; CDR3 DNA: TGTGCCAGCCAAGACGGGAGATTAACCTACAATGAGCAGTTCTTC; CDR3 protein: CASQDGRLTYNEQFF
V gene: TRBV10-3; J gene: TRBJ2-2; clone size: few; D gene: TRBD1; CDR3 DNA: TGTGCCATCAAGGGGACAGGGGGCCCCGGGGAGCTGTTTTTT; CDR3 protein: CAIKGTGGPGELFF
V gene: TRBV7-9; J gene: TRBJ2-1; clone size: -; D gene: -; CDR3 DNA: TGTGCCAGCAGCTTATGGGAAGGCTCCTACAATGAGCAGTTCTTC; CDR3 protein: CASSLWEGSYNEQFF
V gene: TRBV19; J gene: TRBJ2-7; clone size: few; D gene: TRBD2; CDR3 DNA: TGTGCCAGTAGTGCAGGACTAGCGGTCAGCTCCTACGAGCAGTACTTC; CDR3 protein: CASSAGLAVSSYEQYF
V gene: TRBV9; J gene: TRBJ2-5; clone size: -; D gene: TRBD1; CDR3 DNA: TGTGCCAGCAGCGTACGTTGGGACAGGGGTAAAGAGACCCAGTACTTC; CDR3 protein: CASSVRWDRGKETQYF
V gene: TRBV10-2; J gene: TRBJ2-4; clone size: -; D gene: -; CDR3 DNA: TGCGCCAGCAGTGAGCCCCCTAACCCCGCCAAAAACATTCAGTACTTC; CDR3 protein: CASSEPPNPAKNIQYF
V gene: TRBV27; J gene: TRBJ1-6; clone size: -; D gene: -; CDR3 DNA: TGTGCCAGCAGTCCCTCGGTAGGGTGGAATTCACCCCTCCACTTT; CDR3 protein: CASSPSVGWNSPLHF
V gene: TRBV30; J gene: TRBJ2-1; clone size: few; D gene: TRBD2; CDR3 DNA: TGTGCCTGGAATAGGCGGGGGGGCAATGAGCAGTTCTTC; CDR3 protein: CAWNRRGGNEQFF
V gene: TRBV7-2; J gene: TRBJ2-3; clone size: few; D gene: -; CDR3 DNA: TGTGCCAGCAGCTCCCTCCGGGTGCGGAGCACAGATACGCAGTATTTT; CDR3 protein: CASSSLRVRSTDTQYF
V gene: TRBV20-1; J gene: TRBJ2-1; clone size: -; D gene: -; CDR3 DNA: TGCAGTGCTTCGAACAATGAGCAGTTCTTC; CDR3 protein: CSASNNEQFF
V gene: TRBV6-1; J gene: TRBJ1-2; clone size: -; D gene: -; CDR3 DNA: TGTGCCAGCACTGGCACAGAAGCCTATGGCTACACCTTC; CDR3 protein: CASTGTEAYGYTF
V gene: TRBV6-5; J gene: TRBJ2-3; clone size: many; D gene: -; CDR3 DNA: TGTGCCAGCAGTTACGGGGACGACACAGATACGCAGTATTTT; CDR3 protein: CASSYGDDTDTQYF
V gene: TRBV30; J gene: TRBJ1-3; clone size: -; D gene: TRBD1; CDR3 DNA: TGTGCCTGGAGGTTGACAGGGTCTGGAAACACCATATATTTT; CDR3 protein: CAWRLTGSGNTIYF
V gene: TRBV7-3; J gene: TRBJ2-1; clone size: -; D gene: -; CDR3 DNA: TGTGCCAGCAGCTCAAGACCCGGCGATGAGCAGTTCTTC; CDR3 protein: CASSSRPGDEQFF
V gene: TRBV15; J gene: TRBJ2-5; clone size: -; D gene: -; CDR3 DNA: TGTGCCACCAGCAGAGCGCAAGAGACCCAGTACTTC; CDR3 protein: CATSRAQETQYF
V gene: TRBV7-2; J gene: TRBJ2-3; clone size: -; D gene: -; CDR3 DNA: TGTGCCAGCACCCGTAGGGAGATGGAAACAGATACGCAGTATTTT; CDR3 protein: CASTRREMETDTQYF
V gene: TRBV15; J gene: TRBJ2-3; clone size: -; D gene: TRBD2; CDR3 DNA: TGTGCCACCAGGGCCCCTGGACTAGCGGGAGTAAGGGATACGCAGTATTTT; CDR3 protein: CATRAPGLAGVRDTQYF
V gene: TRBV7-9; J gene: TRBJ2-5; clone size: few; D gene: TRBD1; CDR3 DNA: TGTGCCAGCAGCGCGCAGACAGGGGGCGGTGAGACCCAGTACTTC; CDR3 protein: CASSAQTGGGETQYF
V gene: TRBV30; J gene: TRBJ2-3; clone size: few; D gene: -; CDR3 DNA: TGTGCCTGGAGGGGTCTGACCCGCACAGATACGCAGTATTTT; CDR3 protein: CAWRGLTRTDTQYF
V gene: TRBV6-5; J gene: TRBJ2-1; clone size: few; D gene: -; CDR3 DNA: TGTGCCAGCAGTTACTCAGGAGGGGGCAATGAGCAGTTCTTC; CDR3 protein: CASSYSGGGNEQFF
V gene: TRBV9; J gene: TRBJ2-3; clone size: few; D gene: -; CDR3 DNA: TGTGCCAGCAGCGTGAGACACCTCACAGATACGCAGTATTTT; CDR3 protein: CASSVRHLTDTQYF
V gene: TRBV28; J gene: TRBJ2-4; clone size: few; D gene: -; CDR3 DNA: TGTGCCAGCAGTTCCCGACTCTGGGAAAACATTCAGTACTTC; CDR3 protein: CASSSRLWENIQYF
V gene: TRBV14; J gene: TRBJ2-7; clone size: few; D gene: -; CDR3 DNA: TGTGCCAGCAGCCAAGATGTCTTGAGGGACCGCGCCTACGAGCAGTACTTC; CDR3 protein: CASSQDVLRDRAYEQYF
V gene: TRBV4-2; J gene: TRBJ1-2; clone size: -; D gene: -; CDR3 DNA: TGTGCCAGCAGCTTACGACAGGAAAACTATGGCTACACCTTC; CDR3 protein: CASSLRQENYGYTF